Given below is one T cell receptor beta chain in context. A second PCR of roughly 7 to 11 cycles used a sample-barcoded 5' primer and a J-beta primer mix. TCRdb independently ran MiXCR on the 5' RACE reads; one entry per CDR3 protein. The table records approximately 1.5 million distinct CDR3 sequences, about 31% of them present only once. The sample is drawn from a study of blood T cells in healthy people across ages. The sample, approximately 10 milliliters of peripheral blood, was drawn from each donor. The CDR3 sequence is 15 residues long. Germline V gene lookup returns CDR1 DFQATT and CDR2 SNEGSKA (reference sequence).

V is TRBV20-1 and J is TRBJ2-7; 10 nucleotides match TRBD2. TRBJ2-5 matches the DNA end more closely, so the J call is doubtful. Specimen: blood. The receptor comes from a woman under 40 in good health. For the CDR3, the DNA is TGCAGTGCTGAAGCGGGACTAGCGCAAGTAGGGACCCAGTACTTC. This gives the protein CSAEAGLAQVGTQYF.